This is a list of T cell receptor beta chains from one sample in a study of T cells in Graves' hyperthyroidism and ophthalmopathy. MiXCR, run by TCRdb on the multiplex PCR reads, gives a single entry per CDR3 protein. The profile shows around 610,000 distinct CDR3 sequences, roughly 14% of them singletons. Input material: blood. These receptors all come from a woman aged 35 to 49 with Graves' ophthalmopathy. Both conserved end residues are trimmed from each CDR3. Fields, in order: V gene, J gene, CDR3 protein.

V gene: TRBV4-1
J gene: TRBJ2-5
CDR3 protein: ASSQWDRSGETQY

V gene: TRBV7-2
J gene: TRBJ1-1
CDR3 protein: ASSFLDPGTEVF

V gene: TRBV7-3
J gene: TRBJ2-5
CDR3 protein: ASSLLGVPKETQY

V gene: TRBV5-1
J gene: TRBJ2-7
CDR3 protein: ASSLEGRVHEQY

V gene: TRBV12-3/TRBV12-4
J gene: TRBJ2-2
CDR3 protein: ASSSPPAGANTGELF

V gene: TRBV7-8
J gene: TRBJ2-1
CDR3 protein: ASSLVWEGSYNEQF

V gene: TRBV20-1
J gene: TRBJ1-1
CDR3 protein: SARDRVALEAF

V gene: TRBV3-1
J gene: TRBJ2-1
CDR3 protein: ASSPSGRGQF

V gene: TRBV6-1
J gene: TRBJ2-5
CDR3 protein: ASSEMRASGNQETQY

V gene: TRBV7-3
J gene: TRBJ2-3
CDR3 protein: ASSPTPGTGVPDTQY

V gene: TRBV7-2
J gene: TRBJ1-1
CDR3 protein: ASRLTTILNTEAF

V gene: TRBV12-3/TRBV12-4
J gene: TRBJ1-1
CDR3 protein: ASQPVNTEAF

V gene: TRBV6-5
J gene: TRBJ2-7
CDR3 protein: ASNYARASSEQY

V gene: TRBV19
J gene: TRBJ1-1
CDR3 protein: ASSISPGSEAF

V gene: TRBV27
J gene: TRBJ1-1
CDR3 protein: ASSLSNGLNTEAF

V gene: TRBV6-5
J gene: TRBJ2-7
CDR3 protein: ASRLFGILEYEQY

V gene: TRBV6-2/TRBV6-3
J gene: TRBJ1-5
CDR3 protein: ASSYTGGVSNQPQH

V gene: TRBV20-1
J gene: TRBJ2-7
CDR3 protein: SATLAGGRNSYEQY

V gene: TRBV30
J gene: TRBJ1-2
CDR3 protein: AGRYLYGYT

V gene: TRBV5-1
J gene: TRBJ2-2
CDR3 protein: ASSLVSPANTGELF

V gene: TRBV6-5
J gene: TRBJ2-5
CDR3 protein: ATKSGESLETQY

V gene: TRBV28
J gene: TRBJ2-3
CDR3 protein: AITAGGDTQY

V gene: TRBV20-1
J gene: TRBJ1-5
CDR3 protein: SARAGRSSNQPQH

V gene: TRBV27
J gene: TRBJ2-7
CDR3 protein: ASSSPPHARDRVYGQY

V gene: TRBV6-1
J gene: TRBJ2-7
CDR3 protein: ASSLAGPTGEQY

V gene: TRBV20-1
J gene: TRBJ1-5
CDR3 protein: SARVGTAYSNQPQH

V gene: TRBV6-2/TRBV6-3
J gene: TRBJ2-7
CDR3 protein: ASSYSGEGYEQY

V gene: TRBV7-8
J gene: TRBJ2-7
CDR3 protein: ASSLRDAGEPYEQY

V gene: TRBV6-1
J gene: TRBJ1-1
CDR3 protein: ASTPRGTNTEAF

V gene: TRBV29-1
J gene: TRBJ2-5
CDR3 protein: SVEGAGQNQETQY

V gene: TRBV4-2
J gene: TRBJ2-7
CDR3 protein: ASSQGQDEQY

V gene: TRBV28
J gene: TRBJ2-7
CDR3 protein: ASSFGLAGDGPAIYEQY

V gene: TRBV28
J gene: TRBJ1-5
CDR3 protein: ASSSVLQGVSNQPQH